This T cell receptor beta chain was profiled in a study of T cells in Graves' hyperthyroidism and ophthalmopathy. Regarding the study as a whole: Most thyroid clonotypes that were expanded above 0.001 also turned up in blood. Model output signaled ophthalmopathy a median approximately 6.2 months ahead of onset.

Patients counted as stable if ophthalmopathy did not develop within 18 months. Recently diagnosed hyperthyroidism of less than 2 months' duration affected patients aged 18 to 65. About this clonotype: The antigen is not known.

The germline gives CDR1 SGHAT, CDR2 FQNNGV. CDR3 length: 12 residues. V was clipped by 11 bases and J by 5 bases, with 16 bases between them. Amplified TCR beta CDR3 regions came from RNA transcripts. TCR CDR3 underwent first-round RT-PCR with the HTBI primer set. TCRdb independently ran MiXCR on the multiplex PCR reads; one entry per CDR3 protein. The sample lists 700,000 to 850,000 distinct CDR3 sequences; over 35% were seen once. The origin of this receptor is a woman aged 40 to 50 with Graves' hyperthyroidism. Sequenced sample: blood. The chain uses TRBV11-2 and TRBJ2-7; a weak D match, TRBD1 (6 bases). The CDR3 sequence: CAPGEGNHEQYF. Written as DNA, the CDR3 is TGTGCCCCAGGGGAAGGGAACCACGAGCAGTACTTC.